This T cell receptor beta chain was recovered during a study of shared clonotypes between healthy human individuals. The overall study: Per-donor plates numbered three CD4 naive, three CD4 memory, two CD8 naive and one CD8 memory.

Sorted-subset replicate PCRs used about 190 ng of genomic DNA. This amount corresponded to approximately 30,000 T cell genomes. Clones were read by immunoSEQ multiplex PCR, and TCRdb kept only the in-frame ones, dropping some. The top ten clones hold 0.95% to 1.5% of a sample with over a million clones, around 95% of them seen once. The study's findings and limits: Blood alone was sampled, and tissue repertoires likely differ.

Germline CDR1 reads SGDLS; CDR2 reads YYNGEE. V lost 1 base and J lost 4, with 5 bases in between. The CDR3 consists of 13 residues. Comments on this clone: No antigen is known for it.

The chain links TRBV9 to TRBJ2-2, with no clear D. Input material: naive CD4+ T cells sorted from blood. As to subset: CD45RA+ positively selected. The TCR originated in a man aged 25 to 40 in good health. CDR3 sequence: CASSVQSTGELFF. The CDR3 nucleotides read TGTGCCAGCAGCGTACAAAGCACCGGGGAGCTGTTTTTT.